These 5 T cell receptor beta chains share one sample of origin, sequenced in a study of shared clonotypes between healthy human individuals (dated by TCRdb to 2018 to 2020). Library construction relied on the immunoSEQ multiplex PCR assay. Not all clones reach the TCRdb copy of this immuneACCESS table, which keeps in-frame sequences only. Checked studies attribute under half of the gap to unresolved V genes and leave the rest unexplained. In all, the sample holds about a million clones, and roughly 80% of those were seen once. The top ten constitute roughly 0.9% of the sample. Specimen: memory CD4+ T cells from PBMCs. This specimen's cell subset or site label, per the study, means: CD45RA-negative fraction. The receptors stem from a man between 18 and 35 years old in good health. Some clones in this sample may be carry-over from other donors' samples.

The chain has TRBV7-9 and TRBJ2-7; 7 bases are a match to TRBD2. CDR1 and CDR2 (germline): SEHNR, FQNEAQ (reference sequence). The CDR3 has 15 amino acids. V dropped 2 bases and J dropped 6; count of bases not matched to a gene: 10. The CDR3 reads CASSLNDGRKGEQYF. Written as DNA, the CDR3 is TGTGCCAGCAGCTTAAATGACGGGAGGAAAGGCGAGCAGTACTTC.

The V gene is TRBV19, the J gene TRBJ2-5, with 12 bases aligning to TRBD1. Per the germline V gene, CDR1 is LNHDA and CDR2 is SQIVND (reference sequence). V lost 5 bases to trimming and J lost 11 bases; unmatched junction nucleotides: 15. The CDR3 spans 16 residues. As DNA, the CDR3 is TGTGCCAGTAGTGTCACCGGGACAGGGGGCTCCTACGATCAGTACTTC. Amino acid sequence: CASSVTGTGGSYDQYF.

The chain couples TRBV6-5 to TRBJ2-7, with D maybe TRBD1 (6 bases). This CDR3 spans 14 amino acids. CDR1 is MNHEY, CDR2 SVGAGI, per germline. V lost 7 bases to trimming and J lost 3 bases, with 16 bases between them. The CDR3 nucleotides are TGTGCCAGCAACGCAGGACAGAAAATCTACGAGCAGTACTTC. This gives the protein CASNAGQKIYEQYF.

This clone turned up a few times. The V gene is TRBV6-5, the J gene TRBJ1-2; D is unresolved. This CDR3 has 12 amino acids. Germline-derived CDR1 and CDR2 are MNHEY and SVGAGI. Deletions cut 4 bases from V and 4 bases from J, with 7 bases between. The CDR3, as DNA: TGTGCCAGCAGTTCCCCTATCTATGGCTACACCTTC. Amino acid sequence: CASSSPIYGYTF.

This clone occurred once. CDR3 loop: CASSYSTLRAGNTIYF. Here the CDR3 DNA reads TGTGCCAGCAGTTACTCGACCCTCCGGGCGGGAAACACCATATATTTT. The chain is built from TRBV6-6 and TRBJ1-3; D gene unclear. The CDR3 contains 16 residues. V was clipped by 0 bases and J by 4 bases, with 13 bases between them. Germline V gives CDR1 MNHNY, CDR2 SVGAGI (reference sequence).